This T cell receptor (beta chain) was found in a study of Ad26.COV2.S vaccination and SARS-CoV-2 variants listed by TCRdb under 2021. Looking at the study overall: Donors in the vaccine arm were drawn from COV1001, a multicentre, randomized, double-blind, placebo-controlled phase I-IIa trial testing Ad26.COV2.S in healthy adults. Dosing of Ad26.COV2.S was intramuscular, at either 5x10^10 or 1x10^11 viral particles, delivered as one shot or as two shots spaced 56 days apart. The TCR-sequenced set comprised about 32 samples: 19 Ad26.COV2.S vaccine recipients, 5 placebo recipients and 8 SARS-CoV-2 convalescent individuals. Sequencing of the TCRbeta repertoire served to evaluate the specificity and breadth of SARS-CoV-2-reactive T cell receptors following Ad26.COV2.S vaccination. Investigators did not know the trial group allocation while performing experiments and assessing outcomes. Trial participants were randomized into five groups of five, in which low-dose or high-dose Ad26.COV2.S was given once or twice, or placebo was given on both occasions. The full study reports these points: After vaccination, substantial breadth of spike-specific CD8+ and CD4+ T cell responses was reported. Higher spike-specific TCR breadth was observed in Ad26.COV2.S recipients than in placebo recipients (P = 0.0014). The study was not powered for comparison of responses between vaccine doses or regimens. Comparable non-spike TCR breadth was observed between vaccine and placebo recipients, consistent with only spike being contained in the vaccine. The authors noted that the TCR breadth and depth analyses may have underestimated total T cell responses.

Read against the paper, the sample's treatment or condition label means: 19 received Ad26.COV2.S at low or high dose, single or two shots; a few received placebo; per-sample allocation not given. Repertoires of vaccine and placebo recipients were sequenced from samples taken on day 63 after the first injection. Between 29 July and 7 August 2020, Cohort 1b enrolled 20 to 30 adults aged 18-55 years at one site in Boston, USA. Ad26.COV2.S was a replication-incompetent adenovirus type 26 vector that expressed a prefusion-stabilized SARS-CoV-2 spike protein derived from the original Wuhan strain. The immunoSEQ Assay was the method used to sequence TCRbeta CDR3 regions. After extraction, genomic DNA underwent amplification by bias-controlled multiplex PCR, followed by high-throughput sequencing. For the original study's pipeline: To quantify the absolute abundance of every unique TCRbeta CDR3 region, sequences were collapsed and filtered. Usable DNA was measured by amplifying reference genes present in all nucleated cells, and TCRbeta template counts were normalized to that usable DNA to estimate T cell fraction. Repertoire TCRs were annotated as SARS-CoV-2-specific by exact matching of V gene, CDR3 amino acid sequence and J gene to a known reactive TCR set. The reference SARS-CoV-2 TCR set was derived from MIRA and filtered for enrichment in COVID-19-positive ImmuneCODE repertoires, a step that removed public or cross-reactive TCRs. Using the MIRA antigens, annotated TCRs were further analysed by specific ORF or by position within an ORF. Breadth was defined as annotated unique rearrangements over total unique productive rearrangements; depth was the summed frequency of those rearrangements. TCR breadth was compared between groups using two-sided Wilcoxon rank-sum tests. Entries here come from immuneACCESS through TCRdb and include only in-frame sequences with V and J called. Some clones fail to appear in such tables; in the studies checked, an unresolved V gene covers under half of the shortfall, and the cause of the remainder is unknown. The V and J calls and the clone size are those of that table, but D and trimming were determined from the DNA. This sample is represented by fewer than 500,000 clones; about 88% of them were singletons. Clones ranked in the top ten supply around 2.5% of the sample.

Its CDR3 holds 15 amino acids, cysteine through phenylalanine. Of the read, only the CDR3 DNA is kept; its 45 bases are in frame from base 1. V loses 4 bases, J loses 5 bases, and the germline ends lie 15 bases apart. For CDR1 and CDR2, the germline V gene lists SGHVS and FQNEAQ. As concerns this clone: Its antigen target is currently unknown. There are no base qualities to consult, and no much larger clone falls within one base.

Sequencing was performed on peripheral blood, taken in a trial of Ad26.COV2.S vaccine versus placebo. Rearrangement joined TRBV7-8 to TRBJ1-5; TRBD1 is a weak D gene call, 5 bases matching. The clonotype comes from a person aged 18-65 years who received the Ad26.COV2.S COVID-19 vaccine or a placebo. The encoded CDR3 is CASSSGGASYQPQHF. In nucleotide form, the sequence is TGTGCCAGCAGCTCAGGAGGGGCTTCTTATCAGCCCCAGCATTTT.